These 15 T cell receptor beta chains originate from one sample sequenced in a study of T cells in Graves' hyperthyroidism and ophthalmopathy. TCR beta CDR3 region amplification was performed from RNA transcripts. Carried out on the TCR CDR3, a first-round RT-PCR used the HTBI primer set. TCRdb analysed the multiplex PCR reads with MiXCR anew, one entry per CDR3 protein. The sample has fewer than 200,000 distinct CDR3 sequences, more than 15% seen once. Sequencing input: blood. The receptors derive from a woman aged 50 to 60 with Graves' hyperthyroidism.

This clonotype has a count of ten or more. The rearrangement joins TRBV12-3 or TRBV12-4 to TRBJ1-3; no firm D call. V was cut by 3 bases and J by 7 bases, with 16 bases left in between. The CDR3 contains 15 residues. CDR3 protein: CASSFIQVGRNTIYF. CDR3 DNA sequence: TGTGCCAGCAGTTTCATTCAGGTCGGTCGGAACACCATATATTTT.

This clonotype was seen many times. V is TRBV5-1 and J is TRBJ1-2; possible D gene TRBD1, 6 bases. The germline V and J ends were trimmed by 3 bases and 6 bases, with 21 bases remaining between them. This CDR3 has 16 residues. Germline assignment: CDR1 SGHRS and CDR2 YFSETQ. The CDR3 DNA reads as TGCGCCAGCAGCTCAGGGGACTTAATCATAAAGGATGGCTACACCTTC. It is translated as CASSSGDLIIKDGYTF.

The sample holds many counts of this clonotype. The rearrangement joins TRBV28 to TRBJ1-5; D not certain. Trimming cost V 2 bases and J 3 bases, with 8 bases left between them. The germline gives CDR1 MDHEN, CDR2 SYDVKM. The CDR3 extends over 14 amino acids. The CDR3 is CASSLRSYNQPQHF. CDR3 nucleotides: TGTGCCAGCAGTTTACGGTCCTACAATCAGCCCCAGCATTTT.

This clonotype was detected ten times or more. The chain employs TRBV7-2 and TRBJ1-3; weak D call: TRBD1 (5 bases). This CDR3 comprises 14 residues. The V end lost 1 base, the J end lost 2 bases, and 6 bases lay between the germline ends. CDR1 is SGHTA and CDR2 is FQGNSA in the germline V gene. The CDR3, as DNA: TGTGCCAGCAGCTTAGTCAGGGCTGGAAACACCATATATTTT. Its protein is CASSLVRAGNTIYF. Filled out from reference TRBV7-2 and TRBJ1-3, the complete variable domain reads GAGVSQSPSNKVTEKGKDVELRCDPISGHTALYWYRQSLGQGLEFLIYFQGNSAPDKSGLPSDRFSAERTGGSVSTLTIQRTQQEDSAVYLCASSLVRAGNTIYFGEGSWLTVV.

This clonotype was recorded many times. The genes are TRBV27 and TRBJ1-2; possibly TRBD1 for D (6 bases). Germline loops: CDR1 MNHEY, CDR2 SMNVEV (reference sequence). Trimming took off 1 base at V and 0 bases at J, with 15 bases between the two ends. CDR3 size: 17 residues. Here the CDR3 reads CASSLFAGAKANYGYTF. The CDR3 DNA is TGTGCCAGCAGTTTATTTGCAGGGGCAAAAGCTAACTATGGCTACACCTTC.

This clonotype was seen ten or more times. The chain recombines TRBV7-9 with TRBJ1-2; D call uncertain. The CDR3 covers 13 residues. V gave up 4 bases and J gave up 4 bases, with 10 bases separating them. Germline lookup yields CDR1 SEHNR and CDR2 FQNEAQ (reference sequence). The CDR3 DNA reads TGTGCCAGCAGCTCAACAGTTTTCTATGGCTACACCTTC. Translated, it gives CASSSTVFYGYTF.

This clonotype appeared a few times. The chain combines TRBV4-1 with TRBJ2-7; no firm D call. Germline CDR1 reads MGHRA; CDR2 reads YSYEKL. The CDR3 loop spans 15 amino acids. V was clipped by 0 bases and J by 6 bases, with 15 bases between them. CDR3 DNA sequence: TGCGCCAGCAGCCAAGATGCTAGTACTTTTGGCGAGCAGTACTTC. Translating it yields CASSQDASTFGEQYF.

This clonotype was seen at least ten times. The DNA for the CDR3 is TGTGCCAGCAGTCGGGGGGGGGGACGGGGGAGTCTTGGCTACACCTTC. Translation: CASSRGGGRGSLGYTF. The chain combines TRBV6-1 with TRBJ1-2; tentatively, D is TRBD1 (5 bases). The CDR3 totals 16 residues. The V end was cut by 5 bases, the J end by 7 bases, with 23 bases between. The germline V gene encodes CDR1 MNHNS and CDR2 SASEGT.

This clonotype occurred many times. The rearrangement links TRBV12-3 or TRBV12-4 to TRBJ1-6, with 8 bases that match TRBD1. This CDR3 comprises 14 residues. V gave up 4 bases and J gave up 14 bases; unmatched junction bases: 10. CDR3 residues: CASSSGTGASTLHF. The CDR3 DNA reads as TGTGCCAGCAGTTCCGGGACAGGAGCTTCCACCCTCCACTTT.

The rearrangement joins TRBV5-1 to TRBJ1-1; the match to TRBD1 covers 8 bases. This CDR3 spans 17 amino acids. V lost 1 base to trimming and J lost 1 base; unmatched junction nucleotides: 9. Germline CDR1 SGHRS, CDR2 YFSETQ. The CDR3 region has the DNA TGCGCCAGCAGCTTGTTTCACCCCGGACAGGGGAACACTGAAGCTTTCTTT. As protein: CASSLFHPGQGNTEAFF.

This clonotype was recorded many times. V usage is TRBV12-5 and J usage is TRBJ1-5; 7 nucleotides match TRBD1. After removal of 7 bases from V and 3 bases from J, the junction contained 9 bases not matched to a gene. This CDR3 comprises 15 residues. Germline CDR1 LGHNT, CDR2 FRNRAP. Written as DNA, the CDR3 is TGTGCTAGTGCCGAGGGACAGTGGCTCAATCAGCCCCAGCATTTT. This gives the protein CASAEGQWLNQPQHF.

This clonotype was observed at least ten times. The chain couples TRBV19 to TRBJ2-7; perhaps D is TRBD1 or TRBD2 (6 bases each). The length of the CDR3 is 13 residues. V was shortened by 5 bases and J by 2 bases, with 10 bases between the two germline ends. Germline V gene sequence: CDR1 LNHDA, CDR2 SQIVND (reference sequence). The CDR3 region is CASSWGAAYEQYF. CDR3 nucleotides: TGTGCCAGTAGTTGGGGGGCCGCCTACGAGCAGTACTTC.

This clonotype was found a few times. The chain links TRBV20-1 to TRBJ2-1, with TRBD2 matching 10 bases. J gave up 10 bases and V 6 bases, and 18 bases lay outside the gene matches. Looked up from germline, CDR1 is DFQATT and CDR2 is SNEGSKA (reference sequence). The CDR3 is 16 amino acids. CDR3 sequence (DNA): TGCAGTGCCCGTCCAGTGAAGCGGGGGGGCCCTTGGGAGCAGTTCTTC. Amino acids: CSARPVKRGGPWEQFF.

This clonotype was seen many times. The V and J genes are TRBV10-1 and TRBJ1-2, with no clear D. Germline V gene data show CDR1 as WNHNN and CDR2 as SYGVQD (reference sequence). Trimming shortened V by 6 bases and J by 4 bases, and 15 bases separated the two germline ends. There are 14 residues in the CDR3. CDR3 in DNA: TGCGCCAGCAGCCCCGACCGGCGGGGCTATGGCTACACCTTC. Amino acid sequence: CASSPDRRGYGYTF.

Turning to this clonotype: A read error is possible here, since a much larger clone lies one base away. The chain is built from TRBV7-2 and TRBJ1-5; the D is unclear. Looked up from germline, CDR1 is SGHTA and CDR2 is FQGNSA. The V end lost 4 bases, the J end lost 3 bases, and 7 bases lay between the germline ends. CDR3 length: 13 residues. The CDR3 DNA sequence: TGTGCCAGCAGCTCCCGGACCAATCAGCCCCAGCATTTT. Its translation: CASSSRTNQPQHF.